This TCR beta chain was captured by sequencing in a study of CD8 T cells in ankylosing spondylitis. Broader study findings: Disease-linked clones reportedly concentrated significantly in matched ankylosing spondylitis synovial fluid. In peripheral blood, disease-linked CD8+ clones occurred at relatively low frequencies. Some of the motif variants had earlier been found in reactive arthritis patients' fluid and blood.

Quantitative 5'-RACE with molecular barcodes generated TCR beta libraries. TCRdb re-called the 5' RACE reads through MiXCR, storing one row per CDR3 protein. This repertoire shows some 120,000 distinct CDR3 sequences, about 7% found once; its top ten account for approximately 12%. This clonotype showed up just a few times. Antigen: not known. The CDR3 consists of 14 residues. CDR1 and CDR2 from the germline V gene are SGHVS and FQNEAQ. V dropped 4 bases and J dropped 7 bases, with 11 bases sitting between them. The sequenced material came from blood, either unsorted or a sorted T cell fraction (not recorded which). This TCR was recovered from a male donor with ankylosing spondylitis or in good health (not recorded which). The genes are TRBV7-8 and TRBJ1-6; D not certain. Here the CDR3 reads CASSSNIQNSPLHF. CDR3 nucleotide sequence: TGTGCCAGCAGCTCGAACATCCAGAATTCACCCCTCCACTTT.